This T cell receptor beta chain was observed in a study of cytomegalovirus exposure and HLA in healthy donors. The length of the CDR3 is 13 residues. The V gene's germline CDR1 is SEHNR and CDR2 FQNEAQ (reference sequence). V gave up 0 bases and J gave up 3 bases, with 3 bases separating them. Concerning this clone itself: What it binds is unknown.

Study observations and caveats: With DRB1 most and HLA-C fewest, TCR association rates differed between HLA loci in a later analysis.

Vbeta (60) and Jbeta (13) primers were used in the PCR. Profiling relied on immunoSEQ multiplex PCR, and the TCRdb table lists in-frame clones only, not all of them. The data show under 200,000 clones, with 70% to 85% seen just once and 0.69% held by the top ten. Input material: PBMCs. The TCR sequence derives from a woman aged 35 to 49 in good health and CMV-seronegative. This chain uses TRBV7-9 with TRBJ1-5; no firm D call. The DNA for the CDR3 is TGTGCCAGCAGCTTAGCCCTCAATCAGCCCCAGCATTTT. Translation: CASSLALNQPQHF.